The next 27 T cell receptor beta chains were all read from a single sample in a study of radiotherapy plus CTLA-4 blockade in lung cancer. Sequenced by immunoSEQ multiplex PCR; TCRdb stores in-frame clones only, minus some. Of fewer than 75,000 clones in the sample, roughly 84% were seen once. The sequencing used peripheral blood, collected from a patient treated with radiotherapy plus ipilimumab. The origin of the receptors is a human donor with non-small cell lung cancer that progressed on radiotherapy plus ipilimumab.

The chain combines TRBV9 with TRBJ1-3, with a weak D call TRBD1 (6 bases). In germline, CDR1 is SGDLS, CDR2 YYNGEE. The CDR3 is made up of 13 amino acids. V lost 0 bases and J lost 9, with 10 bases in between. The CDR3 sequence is CASSVVQGSTIYF. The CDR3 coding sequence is TGTGCCAGCAGCGTAGTACAGGGTAGCACCATATATTTT.

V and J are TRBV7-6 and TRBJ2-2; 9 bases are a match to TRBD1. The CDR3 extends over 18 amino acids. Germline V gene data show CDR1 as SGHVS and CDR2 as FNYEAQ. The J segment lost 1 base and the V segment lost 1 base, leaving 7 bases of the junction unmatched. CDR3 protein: CASSLGPGTGKNTGELFF. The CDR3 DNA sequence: TGTGCCAGCAGCTTAGGCCCCGGGACAGGGAAGAACACCGGGGAGCTGTTTTTT.

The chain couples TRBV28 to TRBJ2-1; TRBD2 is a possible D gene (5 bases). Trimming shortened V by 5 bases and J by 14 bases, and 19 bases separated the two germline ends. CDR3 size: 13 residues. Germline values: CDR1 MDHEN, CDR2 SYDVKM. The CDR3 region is CASSQGFMRGKFF. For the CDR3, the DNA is TGTGCCAGCAGTCAAGGCTTCATGAGAGGGAAGTTCTTC. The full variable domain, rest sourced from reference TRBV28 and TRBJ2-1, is DVKVTQSSRYLVKRTGEKVFLECVQDMDHENMFWYRQDPGLGLRLIYFSYDVKMKEKGDIPEGYSVSREKKERFSLILESASTNQTSMYLCASSQGFMRGKFFGPGTRLTVL.

Here the CDR3 DNA reads TGTGCCAGCAGTTACCCCGCTGCTGGGAGTCCTGAGCAGTTCTTC. Protein sequence: CASSYPAAGSPEQFF. The rearrangement uses TRBV6-6 and TRBJ2-1; tentatively, D is TRBD2 (5 bases). The CDR3 is made up of 15 amino acids. With 2 bases removed from V and 9 bases from J, the gap between germline ends came to 17 bases. Germline V lookup: CDR1 MNHNY, CDR2 SVGAGI (reference sequence).

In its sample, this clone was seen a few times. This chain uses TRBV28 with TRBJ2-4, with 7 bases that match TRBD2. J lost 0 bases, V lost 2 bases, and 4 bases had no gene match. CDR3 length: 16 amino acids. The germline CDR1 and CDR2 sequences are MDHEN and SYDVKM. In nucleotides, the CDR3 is TGTGCCAGCAGTTTAGCGGGGGATCTAGCCAAAAACATTCAGTACTTC. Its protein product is CASSLAGDLAKNIQYF.

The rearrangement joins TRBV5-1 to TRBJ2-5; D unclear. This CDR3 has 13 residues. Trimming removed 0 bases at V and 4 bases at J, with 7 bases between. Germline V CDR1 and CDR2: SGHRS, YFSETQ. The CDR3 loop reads CASSLGAAETQYF. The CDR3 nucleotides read TGCGCCAGCAGCTTGGGTGCCGCAGAGACCCAGTACTTC.

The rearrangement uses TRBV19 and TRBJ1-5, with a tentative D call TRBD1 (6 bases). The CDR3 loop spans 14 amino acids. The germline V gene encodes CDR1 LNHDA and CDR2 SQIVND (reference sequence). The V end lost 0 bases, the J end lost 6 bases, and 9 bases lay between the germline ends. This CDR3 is CASSIEHRAQPQHF. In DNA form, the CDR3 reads TGTGCCAGTAGTATAGAGCACAGGGCTCAGCCCCAGCATTTT.

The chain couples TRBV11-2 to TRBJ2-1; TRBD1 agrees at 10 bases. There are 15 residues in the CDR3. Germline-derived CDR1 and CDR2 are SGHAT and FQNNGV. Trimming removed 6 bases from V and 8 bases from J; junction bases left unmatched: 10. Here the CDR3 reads CASRRAGTGDHEQFF. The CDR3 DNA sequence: TGTGCCAGCAGGCGAGCCGGGACAGGGGACCATGAGCAGTTCTTC.

The CDR3 region has the DNA TGCGCCAGCAGCCAAGATTGGAGGACAGGCGGCGCTTTCGGCTACACCTTC. Its protein product is CASSQDWRTGGAFGYTF. V is TRBV4-1 and J is TRBJ1-2; 7 nucleotides line up with TRBD1. CDR1 is MGHRA, CDR2 YSYEKL, per germline. V dropped 0 bases and J dropped 8; count of bases not matched to a gene: 15. The CDR3 totals 17 residues.

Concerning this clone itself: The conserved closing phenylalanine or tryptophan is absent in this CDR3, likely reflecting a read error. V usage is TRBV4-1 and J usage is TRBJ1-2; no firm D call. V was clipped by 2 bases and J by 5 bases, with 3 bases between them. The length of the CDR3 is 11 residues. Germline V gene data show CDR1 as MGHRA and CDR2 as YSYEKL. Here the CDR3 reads CASSQRYGYTS. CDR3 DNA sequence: TGCGCCAGCAGCCAACGTTATGGCTACACCTCC.

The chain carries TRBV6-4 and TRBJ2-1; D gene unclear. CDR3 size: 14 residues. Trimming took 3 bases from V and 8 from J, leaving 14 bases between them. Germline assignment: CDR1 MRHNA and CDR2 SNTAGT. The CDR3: CASSESVTSDEQFF. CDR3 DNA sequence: TGTGCCAGCAGTGAAAGTGTTACTTCGGATGAGCAGTTCTTC.

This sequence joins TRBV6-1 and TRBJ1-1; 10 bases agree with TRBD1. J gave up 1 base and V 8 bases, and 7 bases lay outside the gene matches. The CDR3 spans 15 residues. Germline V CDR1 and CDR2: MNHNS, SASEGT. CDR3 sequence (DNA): TGTGCCAGCCGAGACAGGGGGCTAGGGAACACTGAAGCTTTCTTT. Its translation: CASRDRGLGNTEAFF.

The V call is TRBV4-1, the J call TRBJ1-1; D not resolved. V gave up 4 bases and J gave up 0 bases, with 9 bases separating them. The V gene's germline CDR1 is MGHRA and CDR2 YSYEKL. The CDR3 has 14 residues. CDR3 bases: TGCGCCAGCAGCCTAACGCCACTGAACACTGAAGCTTTCTTT. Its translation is CASSLTPLNTEAFF.

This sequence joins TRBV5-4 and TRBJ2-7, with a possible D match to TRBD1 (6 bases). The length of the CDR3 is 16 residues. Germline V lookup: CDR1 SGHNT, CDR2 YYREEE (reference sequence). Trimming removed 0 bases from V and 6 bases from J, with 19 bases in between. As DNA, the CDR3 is TGTGCCAGCAGCTTGGTTACTCTTGCGACAGGCCGCGAGCAGTACTTC. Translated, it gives CASSLVTLATGREQYF.

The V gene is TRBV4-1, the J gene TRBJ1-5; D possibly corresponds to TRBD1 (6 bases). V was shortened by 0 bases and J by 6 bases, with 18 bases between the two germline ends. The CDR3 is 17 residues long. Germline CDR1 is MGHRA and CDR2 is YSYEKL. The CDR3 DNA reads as TGCGCCAGCAGCCAAGATCGGGAACGAGGGGGAGCTCAGCCCCAGCATTTT. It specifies CASSQDRERGGAQPQHF.

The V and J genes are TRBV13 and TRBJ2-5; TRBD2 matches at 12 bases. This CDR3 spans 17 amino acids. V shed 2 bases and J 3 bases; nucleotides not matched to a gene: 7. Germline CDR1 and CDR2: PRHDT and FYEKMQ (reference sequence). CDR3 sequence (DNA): TGTGCCAGCAGCTTAAATGGACTAGCGGGGACGAAAGAGACCCAGTACTTC. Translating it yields CASSLNGLAGTKETQYF.

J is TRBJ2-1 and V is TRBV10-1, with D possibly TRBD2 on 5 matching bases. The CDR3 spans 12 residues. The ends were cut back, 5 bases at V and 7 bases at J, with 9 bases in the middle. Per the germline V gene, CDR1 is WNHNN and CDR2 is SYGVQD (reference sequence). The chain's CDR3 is CASSSERNEQFF. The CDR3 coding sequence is TGCGCCAGCAGTTCTGAGCGGAATGAGCAGTTCTTC.

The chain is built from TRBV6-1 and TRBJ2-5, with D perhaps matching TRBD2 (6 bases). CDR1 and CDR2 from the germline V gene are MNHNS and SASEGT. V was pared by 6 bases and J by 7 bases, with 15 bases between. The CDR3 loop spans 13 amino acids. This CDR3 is CASRKEGSGTQYF. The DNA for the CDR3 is TGTGCCAGCAGAAAGGAGGGTTCAGGGACCCAGTACTTC.

The CDR3 loop is CASSLVSADYEQYF. CDR3 DNA: TGTGCCAGCAGCTTAGTTTCGGCGGATTACGAGCAGTACTTC. This sequence joins TRBV7-2 and TRBJ2-7; no clear D gene. Trimming took off 1 base at V and 4 bases at J, with 11 bases between the two ends. The V gene's germline CDR1 is SGHTA and CDR2 FQGNSA. The CDR3 is 14 residues long.

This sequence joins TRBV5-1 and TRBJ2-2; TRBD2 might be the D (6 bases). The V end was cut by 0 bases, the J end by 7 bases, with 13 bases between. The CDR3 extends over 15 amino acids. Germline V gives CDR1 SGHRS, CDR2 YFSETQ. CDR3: CASSLDGSLFGELFF. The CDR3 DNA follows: TGCGCCAGCAGCTTGGACGGGAGTCTGTTCGGGGAGCTGTTTTTT.

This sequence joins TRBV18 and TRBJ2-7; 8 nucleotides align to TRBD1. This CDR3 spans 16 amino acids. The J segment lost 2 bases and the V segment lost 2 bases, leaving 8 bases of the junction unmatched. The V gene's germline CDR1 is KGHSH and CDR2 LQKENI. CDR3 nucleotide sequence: TGTGCCAGCTCACCAAGCGACAGGGGTACCACCTACGAGCAGTACGTC. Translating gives CASSPSDRGTTYEQYV.

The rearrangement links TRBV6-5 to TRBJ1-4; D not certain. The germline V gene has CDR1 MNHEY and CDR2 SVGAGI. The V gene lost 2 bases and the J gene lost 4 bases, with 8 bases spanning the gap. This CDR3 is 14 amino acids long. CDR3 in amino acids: CASSYAQINEKLFF. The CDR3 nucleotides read TGTGCCAGCAGTTACGCACAGATTAATGAAAAACTGTTTTTT.

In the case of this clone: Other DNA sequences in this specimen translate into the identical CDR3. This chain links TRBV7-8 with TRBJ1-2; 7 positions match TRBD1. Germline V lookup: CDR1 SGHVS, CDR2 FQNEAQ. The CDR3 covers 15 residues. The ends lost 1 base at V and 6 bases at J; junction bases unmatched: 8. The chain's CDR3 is CASSLVGRGGNGYTF. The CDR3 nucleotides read TGTGCCAGCAGCTTAGTTGGCAGGGGGGGGAATGGCTACACCTTC.

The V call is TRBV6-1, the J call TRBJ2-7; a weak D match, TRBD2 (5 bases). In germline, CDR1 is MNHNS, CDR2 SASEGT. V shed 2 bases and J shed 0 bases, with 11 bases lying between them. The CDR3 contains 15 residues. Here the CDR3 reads CASSERVGSSYEQYV. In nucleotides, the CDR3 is TGTGCCAGCAGTGAAAGAGTGGGGAGCTCCTACGAGCAGTACGTC.

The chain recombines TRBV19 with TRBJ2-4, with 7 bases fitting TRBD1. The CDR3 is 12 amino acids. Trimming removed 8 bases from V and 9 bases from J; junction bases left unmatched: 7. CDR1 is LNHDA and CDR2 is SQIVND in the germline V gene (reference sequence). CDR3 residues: CASDDRDGIQYF. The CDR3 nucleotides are TGTGCCAGTGATGACAGGGATGGCATTCAGTACTTC.

CDR3 nucleotide sequence: TGTGCCAGCAGCTTCCCCGGGACGGCCCACACTGAAGCTTTCTTT. Its protein product is CASSFPGTAHTEAFF. This chain links TRBV7-6 with TRBJ1-1, with a weak D call TRBD1 (5 bases). This CDR3 has 15 residues. V was trimmed by 3 bases and J by 3 bases, leaving 14 bases between them. Germline V CDR1 and CDR2: SGHVS, FNYEAQ. Using reference TRBV7-6 and TRBJ1-1 for the parts outside the CDR3, the full variable domain is GAGVSQSPRYKVTKRGQDVALRCDPISGHVSLYWYRQALGQGPEFLTYFNYEAQQDKSGLPNDRFSAERPEGSISTLTIQRTEQRDSAMYRCASSFPGTAHTEAFFGQGTRLTVV.

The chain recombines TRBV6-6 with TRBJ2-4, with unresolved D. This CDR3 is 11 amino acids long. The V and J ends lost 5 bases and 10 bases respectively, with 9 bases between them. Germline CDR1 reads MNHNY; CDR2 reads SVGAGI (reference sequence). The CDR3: CASSAMGIQYF. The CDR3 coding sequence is TGTGCCAGCAGTGCCATGGGGATTCAGTACTTC.